This record looks at one T cell receptor (beta chain) sequence and its context. These data originate in a study of T cell responses to AZD1222 COVID-19 vaccine. Trimming pared 7 bases from V and 2 bases from J, leaving 8 bases between. The CDR3 runs 12 residues. Looked up from germline, CDR1 is LNHDA and CDR2 is SQIVND (reference sequence). Sequencing used immunoSEQ multiplex PCR; TCRdb keeps in-frame clones, though not all of them. Of 120,000 to 150,000 clones in the sample, 88% were seen once. The source is an adult in good health. The specimen was peripheral blood, collected on day 0 of MenACWY control vaccination. The chain combines TRBV19 with TRBJ1-2; D remains ambiguous. The CDR3 is CASTGPNYGYTF. The CDR3 DNA reads as TGTGCCAGTACTGGGCCGAACTATGGCTACACCTTC.